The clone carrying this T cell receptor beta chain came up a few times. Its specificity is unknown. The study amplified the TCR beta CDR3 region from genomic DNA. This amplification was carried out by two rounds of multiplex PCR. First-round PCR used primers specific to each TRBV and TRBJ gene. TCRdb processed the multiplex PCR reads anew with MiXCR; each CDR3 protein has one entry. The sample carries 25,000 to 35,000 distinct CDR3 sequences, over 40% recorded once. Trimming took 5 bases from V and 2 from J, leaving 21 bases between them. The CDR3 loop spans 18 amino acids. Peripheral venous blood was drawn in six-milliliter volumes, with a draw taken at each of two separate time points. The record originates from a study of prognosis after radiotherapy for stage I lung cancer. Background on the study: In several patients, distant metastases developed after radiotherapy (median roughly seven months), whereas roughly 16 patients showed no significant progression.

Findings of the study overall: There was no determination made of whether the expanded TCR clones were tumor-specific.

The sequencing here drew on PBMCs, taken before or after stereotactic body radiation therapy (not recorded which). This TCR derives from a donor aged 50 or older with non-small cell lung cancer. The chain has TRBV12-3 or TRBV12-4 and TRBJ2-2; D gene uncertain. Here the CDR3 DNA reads TGTGCCAGCAGTATCCTCTTCCTCGGCTGGAGTAACACCGGGGAGCTGTTTTTT. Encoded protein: CASSILFLGWSNTGELFF.